This TCR beta chain was recorded in a study of T cell repertoires in cytomegalovirus infection. The CDR3 length is 16 residues. J gave up 4 bases and V 5 bases, and 10 bases lay outside the gene matches. TCRdb ran MiXCR on the reads and lists one entry per CDR3 protein. The table has about 230,000 distinct CDR3 sequences, 22% seen once; the top ten hold around a sixth. V is TRBV12-3 or TRBV12-4 and J is TRBJ2-1, with 8 bases lining up with TRBD2. This receptor was taken from a human donor in good health (CMV status not recorded). Some clones in this sample may be carry-over from other donors' samples. The material sequenced was CD8+ T cells from PBMCs. The chain's CDR3 is CASSQAVAGIYNEQFF. DNA of the CDR3: TGTGCCAGCAGTCAGGCGGTAGCGGGGATATACAATGAGCAGTTCTTC.